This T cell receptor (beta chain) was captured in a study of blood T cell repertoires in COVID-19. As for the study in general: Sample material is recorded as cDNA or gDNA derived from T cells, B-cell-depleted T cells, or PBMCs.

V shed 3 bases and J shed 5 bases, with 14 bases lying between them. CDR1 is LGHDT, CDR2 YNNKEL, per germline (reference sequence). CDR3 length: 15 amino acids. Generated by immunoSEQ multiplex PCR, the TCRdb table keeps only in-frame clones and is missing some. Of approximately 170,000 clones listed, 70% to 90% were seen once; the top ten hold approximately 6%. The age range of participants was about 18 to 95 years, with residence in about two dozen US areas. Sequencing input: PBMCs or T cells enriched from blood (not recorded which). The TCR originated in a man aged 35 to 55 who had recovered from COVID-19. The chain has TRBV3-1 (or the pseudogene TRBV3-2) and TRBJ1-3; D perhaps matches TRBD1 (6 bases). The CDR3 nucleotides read TGTGCCAGCAGCCAGGCAGAGGGGGGGCGAAACACCATATATTTT. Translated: CASSQAEGGRNTIYF.